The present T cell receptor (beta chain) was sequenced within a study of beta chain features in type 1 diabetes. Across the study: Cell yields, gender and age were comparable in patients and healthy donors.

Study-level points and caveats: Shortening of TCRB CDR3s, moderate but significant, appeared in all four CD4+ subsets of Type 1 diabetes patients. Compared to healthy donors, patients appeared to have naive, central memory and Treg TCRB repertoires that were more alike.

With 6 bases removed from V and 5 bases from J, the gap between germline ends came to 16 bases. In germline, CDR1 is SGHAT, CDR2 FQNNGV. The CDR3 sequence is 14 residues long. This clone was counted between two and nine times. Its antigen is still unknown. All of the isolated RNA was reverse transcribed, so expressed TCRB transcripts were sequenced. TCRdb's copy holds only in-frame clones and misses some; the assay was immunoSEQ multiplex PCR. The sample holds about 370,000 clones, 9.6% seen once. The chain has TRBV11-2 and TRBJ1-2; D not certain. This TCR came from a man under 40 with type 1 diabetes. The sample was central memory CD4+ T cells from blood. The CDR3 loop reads CASSRPPTQYGYTF. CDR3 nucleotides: TGTGCCAGCAGTCGACCCCCAACACAATATGGCTACACCTTC.